Sequencing of this T cell receptor (beta chain) was carried out in a study of T-cell reconstitution after alpha-beta-depleted transplantation in children. Unique molecular identifiers featured in how the TCRbeta library was prepared. TCRdb independently ran MiXCR on the PCR reads; one entry per CDR3 protein. Altogether roughly 100,000 distinct CDR3 sequences are present, around 6% being singletons, with the ten largest covering about 6%. The CDR3 covers 18 residues. Germline CDR1 SNHLY, CDR2 FYNNEI. J gave up 8 bases and V 4 bases, and 17 bases lay outside the gene matches. Source: PBMCs, mostly from graft donor cells, taken 60 days after TCRalphabeta/CD19-depleted stem cell transplant. The chain uses TRBV2 and TRBJ2-1, with 10 bases matching TRBD2. The receptor was derived from a female patient aged 2 to 10 who had a stem cell transplant for Fanconi anemia, so the T cells may come from the graft donor. CDR3 in amino acids: CASSVRLAGIVFNDEQFF. The CDR3 DNA follows: TGTGCCAGCAGTGTCAGACTAGCGGGTATAGTATTTAATGATGAGCAGTTCTTC. Looking up the rest from reference TRBV2 and TRBJ2-1 gives the full variable domain: EPEVTQTPSHQVTQMGQEVILRCVPISNHLYFYWYRQILGQKVEFLVSFYNNEISEKSEIFDDQFSVERPDGSNFTLKIRSTKLEDSAMYFCASSVRLAGIVFNDEQFFGPGTRLTVL.